Shown below are 21 T cell receptor beta chains from a single sample sequenced in a study of OX40 agonist ivuxolimab in advanced cancers. Profiled with immunoSEQ multiplex PCR; TCRdb holds only in-frame clones, not every one. The sample has over 55,000 clones; approximately 91% are singletons. Source: CD4+ or CD8+ T cells sorted from blood, taken in a trial of the OX40 agonist ivuxolimab. Source of these receptors: an adult with an advanced solid tumor such as melanoma, head and neck, liver or kidney cancer.

The CDR3 nucleotides read TGTGCCAGCTCACCAGGAACAGAGAACACCGGGGAGCTGTTTTTT. Translated, it gives CASSPGTENTGELFF. V and J are TRBV18 and TRBJ2-2; D gene unclear. Germline values: CDR1 KGHSH, CDR2 LQKENI. The V end lost 2 bases, the J end lost 1 base, and 8 bases lay between the germline ends. CDR3 length equals 15 residues.

This chain joins TRBV28 and TRBJ1-5, with D unclear. Germline CDR1 reads MDHEN; CDR2 reads SYDVKM. Between the trimmed V and J ends, which lost 4 bases and 7 bases, there was a span of 20 bases. The CDR3 spans 16 residues. In DNA, the CDR3 is TGTGCCAGCAGTTGGGCCCTCAAGGCGGCGGGGCAGCCCCAGCATTTT. Encoded protein: CASSWALKAAGQPQHF.

The rearrangement uses TRBV28 and TRBJ1-2, with D perhaps matching TRBD1 (6 bases). The germline CDR1 and CDR2 sequences are MDHEN and SYDVKM. Trimming took 10 bases from V and 5 from J, leaving 14 bases between them. This CDR3 is built from 12 residues. As DNA, the CDR3 is TGTGCCACAACTAGGGGGTTTTATGGCTACACCTTC. Amino acids: CATTRGFYGYTF.

The chain links TRBV29-1 to TRBJ1-3; D is possibly TRBD1 (5 bases). This CDR3 has 13 residues. Per the germline V gene, CDR1 is SQVTM and CDR2 is ANQGSEA. V was cut by 0 bases and J by 10 bases, with 13 bases left in between. The CDR3 sequence is CSVEDRGTLTIYF. Here the CDR3 DNA reads TGCAGCGTTGAAGATCGAGGGACCTTGACCATATATTTT.

This sequence joins TRBV6-5 and TRBJ2-5, with D perhaps matching TRBD1 (6 bases). Germline lookup yields CDR1 MNHEY and CDR2 SVGAGI. The CDR3 length is 13 residues. V was cut by 1 base and J by 5 bases, with 8 bases left in between. CDR3 protein: CASSYYREETQYF. For the CDR3, the DNA is TGTGCCAGCAGTTACTACAGGGAGGAGACCCAGTACTTC.

This clone has only one observation. The J gene is TRBJ2-4, the V gene TRBV4-1, with D tentatively TRBD1 (7 bases). Trimming took off 0 bases at V and 4 bases at J, with 19 bases between the two ends. This CDR3 spans 18 amino acids. The germline gives CDR1 MGHRA, CDR2 YSYEKL. For the CDR3, the DNA is TGCGCCAGCAGCCAAGACCGGGGGCAGGGGGACCAAAAAAACATTCAGTACTTC. This translates into CASSQDRGQGDQKNIQYF.

This rearrangement joins TRBV11-2 to TRBJ2-1, with D perhaps matching TRBD2 (6 bases). The CDR3 extends over 15 amino acids. Germline CDR1 reads SGHAT; CDR2 reads FQNNGV. V was shortened by 1 base and J by 0 bases, with 7 bases between the two germline ends. As DNA, the CDR3 is TGTGCCAGCAGCTTAGCGGGGGACTCCTACAATGAGCAGTTCTTC. This codes for CASSLAGDSYNEQFF.

The chain joins TRBV30 to TRBJ2-5; D might be TRBD2 (6 bases). The CDR3 has 18 residues. With 2 bases removed from V and 0 bases from J, the gap between germline ends came to 22 bases. Germline CDR1 and CDR2: GTSNPN and SVGIG (reference sequence). CDR3 bases: TGTGCCTGGAGTCCCCTCCGTGGGAGGACCATGTACCAAGAGACCCAGTACTTC. Its protein is CAWSPLRGRTMYQETQYF.

The rearrangement links TRBV7-2 to TRBJ2-7; tentatively, D is TRBD1 (6 bases). This CDR3 spans 12 amino acids. CDR1 SGHTA and CDR2 FQGNSA come from the germline V gene. Trimming pared 5 bases from V and 3 bases from J, leaving 8 bases between. DNA for the CDR3: TGTGCCAGCAGCCGGACAGACTACGAGCAGTACTTC. Translation: CASSRTDYEQYF.

This clone has more than one count but fewer than ten. CDR3 sequence (DNA): TGTGCCAGCAGTGAAGGCGGATCAAGGACAGATACGCAGTATTTT. Translating it yields CASSEGGSRTDTQYF. The rearrangement links TRBV6-1 to TRBJ2-3; D remains unclear. V was shortened by 1 base and J by 3 bases, with 11 bases between the two germline ends. Germline V lookup: CDR1 MNHNS, CDR2 SASEGT. The CDR3 has 15 amino acids.

This chain uses TRBV28 with TRBJ1-2; TRBD1 might be the D (5 bases). Germline lookup yields CDR1 MDHEN and CDR2 SYDVKM. This CDR3 is 12 amino acids long. The ends were cut back, 6 bases at V and 2 bases at J, with 7 bases in the middle. This chain's CDR3 is CASRRTNYGYTF. The CDR3 DNA reads TGTGCCAGCAGGCGGACAAACTATGGCTACACCTTC.

V and J are TRBV12-5 and TRBJ2-1; TRBD2 might be the D (6 bases). This CDR3 region has 13 residues. Trimming removed 5 bases from V and 13 bases from J, with 18 bases in between. Germline V CDR1 and CDR2: LGHNT, FRNRAP. The CDR3 nucleotides are TGTGCTAGTGGTGCCTCCGGGACTCCAAGTCAGTTCTTC. The encoded protein is CASGASGTPSQFF.

The gene calls are TRBV2 and TRBJ2-3; D may be TRBD1 (5 bases). Trimming cost V 6 bases and J 1 base, with 11 bases left between them. Germline V gene lookup returns CDR1 SNHLY and CDR2 FYNNEI. The CDR3 is 14 amino acids. CDR3 in amino acids: CASSDRTGTDTQYF. The CDR3 region has the DNA TGTGCCAGCAGCGACAGAACGGGCACAGATACGCAGTATTTT.

V and J are TRBV18 and TRBJ2-5; D could derive from TRBD1 or TRBD2 (5 bases each). The CDR3 has 14 amino acids. Germline lookup yields CDR1 KGHSH and CDR2 LQKENI. Trimming removed 5 bases at V and 2 bases at J, with 12 bases between. The DNA of the CDR3 is TGTGCCAGCTCAGTCCAGGGCGGGCAAGAGACCCAGTACTTC. Translated: CASSVQGGQETQYF.

In its sample, this clone was seen once. The CDR3 protein is CASSPLSGGGKNIQYF. The CDR3 nucleotides read TGTGCCAGCTCACCCCTCTCGGGGGGAGGCAAAAACATTCAGTACTTC. The rearrangement joins TRBV18 to TRBJ2-4; 7 nucleotides align to TRBD2. The CDR3 consists of 16 residues. Trimming at V came to 3 bases and at J to 3 bases, leaving 8 bases not matched to a gene. CDR1 and CDR2 from the germline V gene are KGHSH and LQKENI.

The rearrangement links TRBV4-1 to TRBJ2-3; 8 bases match TRBD2. Germline V gene data show CDR1 as MGHRA and CDR2 as YSYEKL. J gave up 1 base and V 4 bases, and 10 bases lay outside the gene matches. This CDR3 region has 17 residues. CDR3 protein: CASSPYSPLAGTDTQYF. In nucleotides, the CDR3 is TGCGCCAGCAGCCCCTATTCCCCACTAGCGGGCACAGATACGCAGTATTTT.

The genes are TRBV30 and TRBJ2-5, with D possibly being TRBD2 (5 bases). From germline, CDR1 is GTSNPN and CDR2 SVGIG (reference sequence). V was cut by 2 bases and J by 9 bases, with 10 bases left in between. This CDR3 has 11 residues. The CDR3 DNA reads TGTGCCTGGAGTAGACCCGGGGCCCAGTACTTC. This gives the protein CAWSRPGAQYF.

The chain links TRBV9 to TRBJ2-3; unclear D gene. Per germline, CDR1 SGDLS and CDR2 YYNGEE. This CDR3 spans 14 amino acids. Trimming shortened V by 0 bases and J by 1 base, and 6 bases separated the two germline ends. The CDR3 region has the DNA TGTGCCAGCAGCGTAGGTTCGGGCACAGATACGCAGTATTTT. Amino acids: CASSVGSGTDTQYF.

This chain uses TRBV5-1 with TRBJ2-7, with TRBD1 matching 8 bases. V was clipped by 3 bases and J by 2 bases; unmatched bases: 7. Germline V CDR1 and CDR2: SGHRS, YFSETQ. The CDR3 runs 15 residues. The CDR3 DNA sequence: TGCGCCAGCAGCTGGGGGACAGGCCGAACCTACGAGCAGTACTTC. This encodes CASSWGTGRTYEQYF. Full variable domain (remainder filled in from reference TRBV5-1 and TRBJ2-7): KAGVTQTPRYLIKTRGQQVTLSCSPISGHRSVSWYQQTPGQGLQFLFEYFSETQRNKGNFPGRFSGRQFSNSRSEMNVSTLELGDSALYLCASSWGTGRTYEQYFGPGTRLTVT.

The V call is TRBV7-3, the J call TRBJ2-3; 7 positions match TRBD2. This CDR3 spans 15 amino acids. Germline trimming cut 2 bases from V and 6 bases from J; bases unmatched to any gene: 8. Per the germline V gene, CDR1 is SGHTA and CDR2 is FQGTGA. The CDR3 DNA sequence: TGTGCCAGCAGCTTACTGGGAGGGCCTACTGATACGCAGTATTTT. Protein: CASSLLGGPTDTQYF.

The chain is built from TRBV5-1 and TRBJ2-2; 7 bases map to TRBD2. After removal of 2 bases from V and 2 bases from J, the junction contained 6 bases not matched to a gene. The CDR3 spans 16 residues. Germline V gene lookup returns CDR1 SGHRS and CDR2 YFSETQ. The CDR3 sequence: CASSFTPSGNTGELFF. The CDR3 DNA is TGCGCCAGCAGCTTTACCCCTAGCGGAAACACCGGGGAGCTGTTTTTT.